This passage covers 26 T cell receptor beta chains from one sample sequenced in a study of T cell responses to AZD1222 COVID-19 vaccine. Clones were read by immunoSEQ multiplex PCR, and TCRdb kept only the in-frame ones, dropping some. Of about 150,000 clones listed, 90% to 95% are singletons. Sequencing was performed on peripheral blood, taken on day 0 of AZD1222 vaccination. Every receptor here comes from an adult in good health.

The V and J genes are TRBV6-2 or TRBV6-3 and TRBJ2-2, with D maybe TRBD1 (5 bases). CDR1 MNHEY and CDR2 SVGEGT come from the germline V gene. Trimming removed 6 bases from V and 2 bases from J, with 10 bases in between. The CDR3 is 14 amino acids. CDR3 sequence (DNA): TGTGCCAGCAGCCCAAGGGGAAACACCGGGGAGCTGTTTTTT. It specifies CASSPRGNTGELFF.

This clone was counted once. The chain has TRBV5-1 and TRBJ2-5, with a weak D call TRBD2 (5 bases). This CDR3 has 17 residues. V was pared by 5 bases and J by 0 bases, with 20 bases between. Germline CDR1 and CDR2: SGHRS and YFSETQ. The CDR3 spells CASSYGFRRGYQETQYF. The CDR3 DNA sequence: TGCGCCAGCAGTTATGGGTTTAGACGAGGGTACCAAGAGACCCAGTACTTC.

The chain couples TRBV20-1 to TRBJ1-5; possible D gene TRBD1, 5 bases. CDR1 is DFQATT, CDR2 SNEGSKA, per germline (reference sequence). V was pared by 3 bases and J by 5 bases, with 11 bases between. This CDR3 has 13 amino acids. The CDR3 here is CSASEGSDQPQHF. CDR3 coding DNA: TGCAGTGCTAGTGAGGGGAGCGATCAGCCCCAGCATTTT.

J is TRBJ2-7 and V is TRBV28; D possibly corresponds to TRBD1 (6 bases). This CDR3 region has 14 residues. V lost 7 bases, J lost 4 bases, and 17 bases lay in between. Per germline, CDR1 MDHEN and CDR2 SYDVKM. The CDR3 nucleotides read TGTGCCAGCACCACGGGGTACAGGGTATACGAGCAGTACTTC. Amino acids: CASTTGYRVYEQYF.

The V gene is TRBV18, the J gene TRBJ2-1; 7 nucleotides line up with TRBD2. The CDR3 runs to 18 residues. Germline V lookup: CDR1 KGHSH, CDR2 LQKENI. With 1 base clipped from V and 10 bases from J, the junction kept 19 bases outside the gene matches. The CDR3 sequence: CASSPRSAGVLSSFEQFF. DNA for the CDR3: TGTGCCAGCTCACCACGTTCGGCGGGAGTTCTCTCTTCCTTCGAGCAGTTCTTC.

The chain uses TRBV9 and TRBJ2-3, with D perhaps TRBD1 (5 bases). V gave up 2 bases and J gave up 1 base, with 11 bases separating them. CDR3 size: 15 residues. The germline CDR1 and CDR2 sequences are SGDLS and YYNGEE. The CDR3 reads CASSVRALGTDTQYF. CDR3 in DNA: TGTGCCAGCAGCGTCAGGGCTTTGGGCACAGATACGCAGTATTTT.

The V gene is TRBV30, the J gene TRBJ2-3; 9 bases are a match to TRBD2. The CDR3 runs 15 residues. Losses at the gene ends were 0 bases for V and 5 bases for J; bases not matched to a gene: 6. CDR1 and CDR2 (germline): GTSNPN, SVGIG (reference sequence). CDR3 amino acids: CAWSVGLAGQDTQYF. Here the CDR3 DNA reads TGTGCCTGGAGTGTAGGGCTAGCGGGACAAGATACGCAGTATTTT.

CDR3 sequence (DNA): TGTGCCAGCAGCTTTTATTCGAACACTGAAGCTTTCTTT. Residues: CASSFYSNTEAFF. V gene TRBV7-9 combines with J gene TRBJ1-1; D is uncertain. The CDR3 consists of 13 residues. Trimming took 3 bases from V and 1 from J, leaving 6 bases between them. Germline V CDR1 and CDR2: SEHNR, FQNEAQ (reference sequence).

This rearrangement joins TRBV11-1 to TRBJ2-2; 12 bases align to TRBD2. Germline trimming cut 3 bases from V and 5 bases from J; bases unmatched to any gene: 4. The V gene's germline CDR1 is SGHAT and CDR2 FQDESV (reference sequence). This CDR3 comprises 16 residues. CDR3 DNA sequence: TGTGCCAGCAGCTTCGGACTAGCGGGAAAGACCGGGGAGCTGTTTTTT. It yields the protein CASSFGLAGKTGELFF.

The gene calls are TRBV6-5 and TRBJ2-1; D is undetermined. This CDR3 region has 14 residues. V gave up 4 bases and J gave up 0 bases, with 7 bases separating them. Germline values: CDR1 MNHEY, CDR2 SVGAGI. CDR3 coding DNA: TGTGCCAGCAGTTCTATAGACTCCTACAATGAGCAGTTCTTC. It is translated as CASSSIDSYNEQFF.

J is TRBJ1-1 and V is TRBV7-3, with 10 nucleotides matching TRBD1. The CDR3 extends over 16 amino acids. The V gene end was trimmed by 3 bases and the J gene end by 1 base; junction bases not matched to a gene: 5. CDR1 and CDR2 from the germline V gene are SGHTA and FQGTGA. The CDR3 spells CASSLRQGAGNTEAFF. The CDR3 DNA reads TGTGCCAGCAGCTTGCGACAGGGGGCAGGGAACACTGAAGCTTTCTTT.

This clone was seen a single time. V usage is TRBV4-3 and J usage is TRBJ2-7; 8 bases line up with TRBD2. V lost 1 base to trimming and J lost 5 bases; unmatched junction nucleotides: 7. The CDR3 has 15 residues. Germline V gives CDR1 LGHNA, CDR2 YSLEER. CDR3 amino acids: CASSQAQLAVNEQYF. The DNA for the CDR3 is TGCGCCAGCAGCCAAGCTCAACTAGCGGTAAACGAGCAGTACTTC.

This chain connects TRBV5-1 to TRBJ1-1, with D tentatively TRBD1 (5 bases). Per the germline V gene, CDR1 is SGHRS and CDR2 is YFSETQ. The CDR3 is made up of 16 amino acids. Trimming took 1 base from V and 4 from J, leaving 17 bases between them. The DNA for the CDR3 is TGCGCCAGCAGCTTGCCTAGGTCGGGGACGGCCACTGAAGCTTTCTTT. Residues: CASSLPRSGTATEAFF.

The CDR3 is CASTPGQNTEAFF. The DNA for the CDR3 is TGTGCCAGCACCCCGGGCCAGAACACTGAAGCTTTCTTT. The genes are TRBV11-1 and TRBJ1-1; D not resolved. Germline V gene lookup returns CDR1 SGHAT and CDR2 FQDESV (reference sequence). Between the trimmed V and J ends, which lost 7 bases and 1 base, there was a span of 10 bases. CDR3 length equals 13 residues. Drawing the rest from reference TRBV11-1 and TRBJ1-1, the complete variable domain is EAEVAQSPRYKITEKSQAVAFWCDPISGHATLYWYRQILGQGPELLVQFQDESVVDDSQLPKDRFSAERLKGVDSTLKIQPAELGDSAMYLCASTPGQNTEAFFGQGTRLTVV.

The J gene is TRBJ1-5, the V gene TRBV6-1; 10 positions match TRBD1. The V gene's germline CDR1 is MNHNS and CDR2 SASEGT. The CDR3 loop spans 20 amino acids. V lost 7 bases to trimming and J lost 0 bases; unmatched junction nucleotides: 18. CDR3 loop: CASIEDPGTGAQHSNQPQHF. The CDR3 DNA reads TGTGCCAGCATTGAGGATCCCGGGACAGGGGCACAACATAGCAATCAGCCCCAGCATTTT.

The chain's CDR3 is CASIDPGGPGGNTIYF. Here the CDR3 DNA reads TGTGCCAGTATCGACCCGGGCGGACCAGGTGGAAACACCATATATTTT. The chain employs TRBV19 and TRBJ1-3; D not resolved. V was pared by 7 bases and J by 3 bases, with 19 bases between. The CDR3 sequence is 16 residues long. The germline gives CDR1 LNHDA, CDR2 SQIVND (reference sequence).

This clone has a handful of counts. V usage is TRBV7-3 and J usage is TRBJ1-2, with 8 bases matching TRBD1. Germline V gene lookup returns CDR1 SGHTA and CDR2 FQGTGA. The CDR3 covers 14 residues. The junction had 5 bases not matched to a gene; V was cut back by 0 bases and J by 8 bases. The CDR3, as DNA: TGTGCCAGCAGCTTAACGCAGGGGGCAGGCGGCTACACCTTC. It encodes CASSLTQGAGGYTF.

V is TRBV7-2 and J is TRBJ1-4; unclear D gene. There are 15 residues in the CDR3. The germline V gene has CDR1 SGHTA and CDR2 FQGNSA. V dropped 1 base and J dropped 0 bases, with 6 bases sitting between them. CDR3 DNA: TGTGCCAGCAGCTTAGTTGGTTCAACTAATGAAAAACTGTTTTTT. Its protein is CASSLVGSTNEKLFF. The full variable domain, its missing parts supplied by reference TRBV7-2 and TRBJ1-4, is GAGVSQSPSNKVTEKGKDVELRCDPISGHTALYWYRQSLGQGLEFLIYFQGNSAPDKSGLPSDRFSAERTGGSVSTLTIQRTQQEDSAVYLCASSLVGSTNEKLFFGSGTQLSVL.

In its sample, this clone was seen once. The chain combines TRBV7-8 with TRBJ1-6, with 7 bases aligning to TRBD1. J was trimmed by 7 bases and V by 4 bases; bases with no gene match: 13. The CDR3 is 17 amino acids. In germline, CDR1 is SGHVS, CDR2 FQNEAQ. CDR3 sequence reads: CASSYKQLTGRNSPLHF. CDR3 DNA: TGTGCCAGCAGCTATAAACAGTTGACAGGGAGGAATTCACCCCTCCACTTT.

The CDR3: CASSSGEGARGRYTEAFF. The CDR3 DNA reads as TGTGCCAGCAGCTCAGGCGAGGGGGCGAGGGGTCGGTACACTGAAGCTTTCTTT. The gene calls are TRBV7-8 and TRBJ1-1; 7 bases map to TRBD1. The CDR3 extends over 18 amino acids. Looked up from germline, CDR1 is SGHVS and CDR2 is FQNEAQ. Trimming took 4 bases from V and 3 from J; bases not matched to a gene: 17.

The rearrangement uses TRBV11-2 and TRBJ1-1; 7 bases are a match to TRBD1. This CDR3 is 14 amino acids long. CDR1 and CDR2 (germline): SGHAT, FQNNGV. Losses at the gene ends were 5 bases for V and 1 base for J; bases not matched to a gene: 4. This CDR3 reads CASSLRQGNTEAFF. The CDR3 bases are TGTGCCAGCAGCCTCCGACAGGGGAACACTGAAGCTTTCTTT.

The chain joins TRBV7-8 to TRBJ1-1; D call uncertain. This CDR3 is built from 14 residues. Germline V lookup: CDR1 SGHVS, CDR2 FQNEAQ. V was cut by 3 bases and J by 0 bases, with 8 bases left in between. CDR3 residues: CASSLRPLNTEAFF. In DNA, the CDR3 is TGTGCCAGCAGCTTGAGGCCGCTGAACACTGAAGCTTTCTTT.

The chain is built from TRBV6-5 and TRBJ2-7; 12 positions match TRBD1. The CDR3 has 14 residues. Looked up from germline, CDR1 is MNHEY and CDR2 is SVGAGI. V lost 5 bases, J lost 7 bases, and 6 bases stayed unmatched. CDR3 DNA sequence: TGTGCCAGCAGTCGAGGGACAGGGGGCAGAGAGCAGTACTTC. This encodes CASSRGTGGREQYF.

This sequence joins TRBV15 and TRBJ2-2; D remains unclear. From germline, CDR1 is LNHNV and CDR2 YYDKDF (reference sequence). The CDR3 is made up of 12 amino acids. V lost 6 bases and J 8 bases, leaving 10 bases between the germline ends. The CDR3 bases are TGTGCCACCAGTTCGTCGCGAGGGGAGCTGTTTTTT. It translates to CATSSSRGELFF.

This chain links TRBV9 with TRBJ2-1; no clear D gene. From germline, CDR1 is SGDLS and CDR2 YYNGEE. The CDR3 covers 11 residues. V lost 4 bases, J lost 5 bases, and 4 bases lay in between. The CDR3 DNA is TGTGCCAGCAGCCTAAACAATGAGCAGTTCTTC. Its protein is CASSLNNEQFF.

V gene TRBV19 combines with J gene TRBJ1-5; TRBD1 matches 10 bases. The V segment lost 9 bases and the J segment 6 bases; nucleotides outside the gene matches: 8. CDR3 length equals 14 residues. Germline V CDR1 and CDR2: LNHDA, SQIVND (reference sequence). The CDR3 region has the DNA TGTGCCAGCGAGGACAGGGGGAAGATTCAGCCCCAGCATTTT. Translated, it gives CASEDRGKIQPQHF.